This T cell receptor beta chain was captured by sequencing in a study of blood T cells in healthy people across ages. Trimming removed 0 bases from V and 0 bases from J, with 9 bases in between. This CDR3 is built from 16 residues. The germline V gene has CDR1 SGHRS and CDR2 YFSETQ. With a J-beta primer mix and a sample-barcoded 5' primer, a second PCR ran 7 to 11 cycles. TCRdb recomputed calls from the 5' RACE reads with MiXCR, one row per CDR3 protein. The table shows around 1,000,000 distinct CDR3 sequences, with under 30% occurring only once. The table lists this clonotype with a few counts. This sample was also put to use in a study of T cells of mothers and their children. That publication notes: Whether related or unrelated, pairs show similar shaping of TCR recombination output by thymic selection.

This clonotype was sampled from a girl aged 2 to 10 in good health. Sequenced material: blood. This chain links TRBV5-1 with TRBJ2-2; D gene unclear. CDR3 sequence: CASSLVADSNTGELFF. As DNA, the CDR3 is TGCGCCAGCAGCTTGGTTGCGGATTCGAACACCGGGGAGCTGTTTTTT.